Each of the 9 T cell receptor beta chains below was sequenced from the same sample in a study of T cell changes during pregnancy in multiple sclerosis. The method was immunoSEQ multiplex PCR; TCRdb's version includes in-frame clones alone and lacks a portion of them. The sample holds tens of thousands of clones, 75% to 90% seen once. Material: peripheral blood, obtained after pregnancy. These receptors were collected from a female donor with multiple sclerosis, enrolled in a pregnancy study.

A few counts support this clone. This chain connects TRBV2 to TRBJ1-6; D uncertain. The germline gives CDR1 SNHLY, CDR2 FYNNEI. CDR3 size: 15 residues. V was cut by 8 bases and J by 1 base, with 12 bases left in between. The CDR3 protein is CASRVQGSYNSPLHF. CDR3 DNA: TGTGCCAGCCGGGTACAAGGATCCTATAATTCACCCCTCCACTTT.

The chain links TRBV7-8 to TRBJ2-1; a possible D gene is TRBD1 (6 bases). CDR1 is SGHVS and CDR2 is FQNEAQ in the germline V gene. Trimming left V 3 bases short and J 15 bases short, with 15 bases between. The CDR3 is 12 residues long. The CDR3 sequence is CASSFIQGFRFF. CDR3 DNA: TGTGCCAGCAGCTTCATACAGGGTTTTAGGTTCTTC.

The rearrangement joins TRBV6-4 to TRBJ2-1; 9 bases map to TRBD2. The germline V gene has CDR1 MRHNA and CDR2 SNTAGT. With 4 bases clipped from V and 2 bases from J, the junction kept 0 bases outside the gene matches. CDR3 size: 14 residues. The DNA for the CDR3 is TGTGCCAGCAGTGGCGGGGGGGCCTACAATGAGCAGTTCTTC. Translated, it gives CASSGGGAYNEQFF.

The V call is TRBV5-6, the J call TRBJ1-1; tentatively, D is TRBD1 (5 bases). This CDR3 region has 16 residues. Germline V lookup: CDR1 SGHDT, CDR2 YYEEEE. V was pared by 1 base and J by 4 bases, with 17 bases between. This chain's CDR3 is CASSLRWTYNLTEAFF. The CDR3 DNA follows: TGTGCCAGCAGCTTGCGGTGGACATACAATCTCACTGAAGCTTTCTTT.

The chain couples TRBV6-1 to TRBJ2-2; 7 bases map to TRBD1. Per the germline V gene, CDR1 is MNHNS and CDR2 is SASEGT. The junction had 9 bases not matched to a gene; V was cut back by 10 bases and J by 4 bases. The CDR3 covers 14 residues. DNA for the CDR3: TGTGCCACTCAACAGGGGCTCGGCACCGGGGAGCTGTTTTTT. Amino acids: CATQQGLGTGELFF.

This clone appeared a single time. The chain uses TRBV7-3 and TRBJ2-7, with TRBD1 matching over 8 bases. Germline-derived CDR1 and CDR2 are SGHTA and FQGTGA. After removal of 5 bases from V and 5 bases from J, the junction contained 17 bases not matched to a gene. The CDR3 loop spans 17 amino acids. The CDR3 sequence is CASSVGAGGPLMNEQYF. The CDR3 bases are TGTGCCAGCAGCGTTGGGGCAGGGGGCCCCCTCATGAACGAGCAGTACTTC.

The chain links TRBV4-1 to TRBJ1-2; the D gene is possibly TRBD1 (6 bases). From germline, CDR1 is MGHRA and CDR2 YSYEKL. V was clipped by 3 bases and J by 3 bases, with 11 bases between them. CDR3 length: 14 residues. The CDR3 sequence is CASSQGGGHYGYTF. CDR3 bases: TGCGCCAGCAGCCAGGGTGGGGGCCACTATGGCTACACCTTC.

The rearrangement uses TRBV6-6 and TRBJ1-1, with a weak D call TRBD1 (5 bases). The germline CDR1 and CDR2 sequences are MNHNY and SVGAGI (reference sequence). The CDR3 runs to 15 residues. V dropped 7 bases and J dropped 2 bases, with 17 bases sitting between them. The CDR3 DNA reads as TGTGCCAGCAATAGCAAGGACAAAGACAACACTGAAGCTTTCTTT. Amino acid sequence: CASNSKDKDNTEAFF.

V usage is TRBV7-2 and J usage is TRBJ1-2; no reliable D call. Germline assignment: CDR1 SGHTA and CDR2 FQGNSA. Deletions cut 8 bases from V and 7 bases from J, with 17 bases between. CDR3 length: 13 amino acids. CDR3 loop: CASRAPPGSGYTF. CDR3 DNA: TGTGCCAGCCGCGCTCCGCCGGGGTCTGGCTACACCTTC.